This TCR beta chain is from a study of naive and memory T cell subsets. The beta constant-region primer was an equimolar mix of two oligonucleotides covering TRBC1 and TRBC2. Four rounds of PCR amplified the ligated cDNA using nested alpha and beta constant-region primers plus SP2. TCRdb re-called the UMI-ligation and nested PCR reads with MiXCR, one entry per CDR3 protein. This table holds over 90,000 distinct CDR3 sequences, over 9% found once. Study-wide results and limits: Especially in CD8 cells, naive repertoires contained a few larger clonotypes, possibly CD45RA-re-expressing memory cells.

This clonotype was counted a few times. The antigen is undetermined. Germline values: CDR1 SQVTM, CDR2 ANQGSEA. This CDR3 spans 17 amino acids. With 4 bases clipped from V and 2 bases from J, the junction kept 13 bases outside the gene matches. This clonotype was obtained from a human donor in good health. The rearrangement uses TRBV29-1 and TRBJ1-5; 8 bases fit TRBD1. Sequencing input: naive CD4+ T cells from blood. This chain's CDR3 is CSVVGVAGGAGNQPQHF. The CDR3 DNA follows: TGCAGCGTTGTTGGGGTGGCAGGGGGCGCGGGCAATCAGCCCCAGCATTTT.